The TCR beta chain described here comes from a study of CD8 T cells in Susac syndrome. Roughly 0.45 to 1 ug RNA was reverse transcribed with random hexamers. TCRdb reprocessed the immunoSEQ multiplex PCR reads via MiXCR and lists one record per CDR3 protein. The sample consists of a few hundred thousand distinct CDR3 sequences, around 85% of them appearing once. In the case of this clonotype: A read error may account for a junction end that differs from germline.

This CDR3 has 15 amino acids. Looked up from germline, CDR1 is SSHAT and CDR2 is FNYEAQ (reference sequence). This TCR was recovered from a human donor with multiple sclerosis. The sample was CD8+ T cells from PBMCs. The J gene is TRBJ2-1, the V gene TRBV7-7, with D possibly matching TRBD2 (6 bases). The CDR3 protein is CASSFGGDPYNEQFF. In DNA, the CDR3 is TGTGCTAGCAGCTTCGGGGGAGATCCCTACAATGAGCAGTTCTTC. The variable domain in full, with the rest retrieved from reference TRBV7-7 and TRBJ2-1, is GAGVSQSPRYKVTKRGQDVTLRCDPISSHATLYWYQQALGQGPEFLTYFNYEAQPDKSGLPSDRFSAERPEGSISTLTIQRTEQRDSAMYRCASSFGGDPYNEQFFGPGTRLTVL.